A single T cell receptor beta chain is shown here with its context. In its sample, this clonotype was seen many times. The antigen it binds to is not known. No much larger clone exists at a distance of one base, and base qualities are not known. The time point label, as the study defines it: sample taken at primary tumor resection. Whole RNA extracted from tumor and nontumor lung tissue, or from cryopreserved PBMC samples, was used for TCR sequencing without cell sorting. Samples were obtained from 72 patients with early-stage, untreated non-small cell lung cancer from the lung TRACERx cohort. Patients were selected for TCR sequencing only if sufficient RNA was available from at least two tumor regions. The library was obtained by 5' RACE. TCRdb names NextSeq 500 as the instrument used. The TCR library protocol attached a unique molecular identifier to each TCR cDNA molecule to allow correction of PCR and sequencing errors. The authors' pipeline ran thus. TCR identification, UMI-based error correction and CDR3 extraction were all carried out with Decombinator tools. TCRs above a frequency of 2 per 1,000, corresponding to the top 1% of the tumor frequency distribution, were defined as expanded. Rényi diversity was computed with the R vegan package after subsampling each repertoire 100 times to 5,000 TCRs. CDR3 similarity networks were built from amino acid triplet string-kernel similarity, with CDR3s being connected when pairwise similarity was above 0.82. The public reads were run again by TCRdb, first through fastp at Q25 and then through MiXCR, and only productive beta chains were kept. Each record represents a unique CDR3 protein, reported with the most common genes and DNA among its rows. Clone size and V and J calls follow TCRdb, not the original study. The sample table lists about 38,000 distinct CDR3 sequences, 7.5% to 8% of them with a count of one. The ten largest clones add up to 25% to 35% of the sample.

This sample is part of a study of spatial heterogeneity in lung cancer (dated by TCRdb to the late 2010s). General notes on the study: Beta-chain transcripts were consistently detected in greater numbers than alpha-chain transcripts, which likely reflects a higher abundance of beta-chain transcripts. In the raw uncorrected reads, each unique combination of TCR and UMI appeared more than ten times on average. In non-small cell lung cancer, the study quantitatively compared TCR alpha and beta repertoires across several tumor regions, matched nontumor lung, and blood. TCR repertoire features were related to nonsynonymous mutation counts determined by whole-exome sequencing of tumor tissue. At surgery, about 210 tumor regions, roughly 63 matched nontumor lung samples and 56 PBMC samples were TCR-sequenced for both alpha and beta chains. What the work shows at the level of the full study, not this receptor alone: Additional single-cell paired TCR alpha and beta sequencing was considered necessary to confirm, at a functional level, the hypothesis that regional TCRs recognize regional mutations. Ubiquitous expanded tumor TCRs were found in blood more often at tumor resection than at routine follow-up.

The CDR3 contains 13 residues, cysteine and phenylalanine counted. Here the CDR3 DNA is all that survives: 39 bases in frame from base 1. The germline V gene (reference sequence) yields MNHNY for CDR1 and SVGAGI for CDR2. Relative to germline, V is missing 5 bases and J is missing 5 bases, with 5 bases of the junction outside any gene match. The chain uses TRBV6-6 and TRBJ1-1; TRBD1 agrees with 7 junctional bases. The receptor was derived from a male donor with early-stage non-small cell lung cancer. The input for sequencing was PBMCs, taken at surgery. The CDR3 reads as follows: CASSDRDETEAFF. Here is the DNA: TGTGCCAGCAGTGACAGGGATGAGACTGAAGCTTTCTTT.